Sequencing of this T cell receptor beta chain was carried out in a study of regulatory T cells in long-lasting Graves disease. General study findings and limits: With a few thousand shared public clonotypes, persistent patients exceeded new patients, who shared more than 900. Persistent Graves' cases showed lower TCR diversity than newly diagnosed cases.

The CDR3 has 12 amino acids. V was trimmed by 7 bases and J by 4 bases, leaving 8 bases between them. Sequencing libraries for TCR beta were prepared with iRepertoire HTBI primers and Arm-PCR of CDR3 regions. MiXCR was run by TCRdb on the multiplex PCR reads, yielding one entry per CDR3 protein. The sample has 650,000 to 700,000 distinct CDR3 sequences; 25% to 30% are singletons. The time point is: persistent/refractory GD, antithyroid drugs over 5 years with positive TRAb. Extracted PBMC RNA gave rise to the TCR library. A peripheral blood sample, roughly 8.5 milliliters in volume, was drawn into EDTA tubes. Concerning this clonotype: The antigen is undetermined.

The TCR comes from a female donor with Graves disease. The gene calls are TRBV12-3 or TRBV12-4 and TRBJ1-3; D gene ambiguous. Sample: peripheral blood mononuclear cells (PBMCs), taken when the disease was refractory, from a patient treated with antithyroid drugs. Here the CDR3 reads CASISLGNTIYF. CDR3 in DNA: TGTGCCAGCATAAGCCTCGGAAACACCATATATTTT.